The entry that follows covers one T cell receptor (beta chain) sequence. This sample is drawn from a study of T cell changes during pregnancy in multiple sclerosis. The CDR3 loop spans 14 amino acids. The ends were cut back, 3 bases at V and 3 bases at J, with 9 bases in the middle. Germline V gene sequence: CDR1 LNHDA, CDR2 SQIVND (reference sequence). The data were produced by immunoSEQ multiplex PCR, yet TCRdb's version contains in-frame clones alone and is incomplete. The sample contains about 38,000 clones, approximately 91% of which appear only once. This material consisted of CD4+ T cells from peripheral blood mononuclear cells, taken after pregnancy. The TCR comes from a female donor in good health, enrolled as a control in a pregnancy study. V and J are TRBV19 and TRBJ1-3; D gene uncertain. The CDR3 DNA is TGTGCCAGTAGTATGAGCCGAGGTGGAAACACCATATATTTT. Its protein is CASSMSRGGNTIYF.